This note documents a single T cell receptor beta chain sequence. Its specificity is not known. V was pared by 2 bases and J by 9 bases, with 16 bases of the junction left unmatched. Germline loops: CDR1 SGHNT, CDR2 YENEEA. The CDR3 consists of 17 residues. Only in-frame clones appear in the TCRdb table, and some are missing; sequencing was by immunoSEQ multiplex PCR. This table has approximately 50,000 clones, 89% appearing once. Time point: after dendritic cell vaccination, including at tumor progression/relapse. This sample is drawn from a study of glioma-infiltrating T cells after dendritic cell vaccination. Study-wide findings and caveats: Few patients contributed both blood and tumor specimens.

This sequence joins TRBV11-3 and TRBJ2-1; TRBD1 aligns across 7 bases. The sample in question was blood, obtained after dendritic cell vaccination. The clonotype was recovered from a human donor with glioblastoma. The chain's CDR3 is CASSLISGSGGLGEQFF. CDR3 nucleotide sequence: TGTGCCAGCAGCTTAATTTCCGGGTCAGGGGGATTAGGTGAGCAGTTCTTC.